What follows is one TCR beta chain and its context. The method was immunoSEQ multiplex PCR; TCRdb's version includes in-frame clones alone and lacks a portion of them. The sample shows around 100,000 clones, around 83% of them seen only once. This sample was taken from a study of blood T cell repertoires in COVID-19. The V and J ends lost 11 bases and 7 bases, in that order; junction bases with no gene match: 10. CDR3 length equals 15 residues. The germline V gene has CDR1 MDHEN and CDR2 SYDVKM. The gene calls are TRBV28 and TRBJ1-6, with 11 bases identical to TRBD1. The source of this sequence is an older man with active or convalescent COVID-19. Sequencing input: peripheral blood. The CDR3 DNA reads TGTGCCGGACGGACAGGGGGCTCACCAAATTCACCCCTCCACTTT. Amino acid sequence: CAGRTGGSPNSPLHF.